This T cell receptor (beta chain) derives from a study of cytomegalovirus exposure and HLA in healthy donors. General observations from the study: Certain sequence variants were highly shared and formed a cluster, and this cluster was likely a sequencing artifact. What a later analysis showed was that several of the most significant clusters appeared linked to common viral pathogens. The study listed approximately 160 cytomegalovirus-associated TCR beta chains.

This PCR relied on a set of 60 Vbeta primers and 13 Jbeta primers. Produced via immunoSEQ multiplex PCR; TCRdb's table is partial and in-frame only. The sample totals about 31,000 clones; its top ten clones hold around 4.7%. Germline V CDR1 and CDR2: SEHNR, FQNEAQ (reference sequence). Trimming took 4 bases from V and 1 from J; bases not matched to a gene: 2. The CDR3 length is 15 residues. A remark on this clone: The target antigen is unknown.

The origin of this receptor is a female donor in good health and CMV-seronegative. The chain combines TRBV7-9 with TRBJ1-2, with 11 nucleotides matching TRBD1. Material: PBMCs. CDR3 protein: CASSSGQGVNYGYTF. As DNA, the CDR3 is TGTGCCAGCAGCTCGGGACAGGGGGTTAACTATGGCTACACCTTC.